The 10 T cell receptor beta chains below all came from one sample that was sequenced in a study of cytomegalovirus exposure and HLA in healthy donors (dated by TCRdb to 2015 to 2018). The method was the immunoSEQ multiplex PCR assay. The multiplex PCR relied on a mix of 60 forward primers for TCR Vbeta segments and 13 reverse primers for TCR Jbeta segments. Drawn from immuneACCESS, this table holds only the in-frame rearrangements with V and J called that TCRdb kept. Clones are partly lost; checked studies trace under half to an unresolved V gene and leave the rest unexplained. The sample records 100,000 to 150,000 clones, about 81% of which are singletons. The top ten clones comprise 8.1% of the sample. The source material was PBMCs. Source of these receptors: a woman aged 50 to 60 in good health and CMV-seropositive.

The V gene is TRBV27, the J gene TRBJ2-3; D not certain. This CDR3 is 15 amino acids long. V lost 0 bases, J lost 1 base, and 8 bases lay in between. Germline CDR1 MNHEY, CDR2 SMNVEV (reference sequence). The CDR3 region is CASSLSSQGTDTQYF. The DNA for the CDR3 is TGTGCCAGCAGTTTATCCAGCCAGGGCACAGATACGCAGTATTTT.

The chain recombines TRBV5-1 with TRBJ2-7; possibly TRBD2 for D (5 bases). The CDR3 extends over 14 amino acids. CDR1 is SGHRS and CDR2 is YFSETQ in the germline V gene. Trimming pared 4 bases from V and 3 bases from J, leaving 14 bases between. The CDR3 protein is CASSLQNGVYEQYF. CDR3 nucleotide sequence: TGCGCCAGCAGCCTCCAGAACGGGGTCTACGAGCAGTACTTC.

The rearrangement joins TRBV7-3 to TRBJ2-1; no firm D call. Germline V gene sequence: CDR1 SGHTA, CDR2 FQGTGA. The V gene lost 3 bases and the J gene lost 6 bases, with 12 bases spanning the gap. The CDR3 has 14 amino acids. This CDR3 reads CASSFLGASNEQFF. The CDR3, as DNA: TGTGCCAGCAGCTTCCTTGGAGCGAGCAATGAGCAGTTCTTC.

This clone has only one observation. The CDR3: CASSLPGGDTQYF. The DNA for the CDR3 is TGTGCCAGCAGTTTACCGGGAGGGGATACGCAGTATTTT. The chain recombines TRBV28 with TRBJ2-3, with 8 bases fitting TRBD2. Germline CDR1 and CDR2: MDHEN and SYDVKM. Trimming cost V 2 bases and J 6 bases; bases outside gene matches: 1. The CDR3 has 13 amino acids.

J is TRBJ2-6 and V is TRBV19, with D perhaps matching TRBD1 (5 bases). Trimming removed 4 bases at V and 2 bases at J, with 15 bases between. This CDR3 spans 17 amino acids. The germline gives CDR1 LNHDA, CDR2 SQIVND (reference sequence). The CDR3 nucleotides are TGTGCCAGTAGTAGAACGGACATCTCAGCTGGGGCCAACGTCCTGACTTTC. This codes for CASSRTDISAGANVLTF.

The chain has TRBV28 and TRBJ2-5; TRBD1 agrees at 11 bases. CDR3 length equals 14 residues. Germline V gene data show CDR1 as MDHEN and CDR2 as SYDVKM. J gave up 11 bases and V 4 bases, and 9 bases lay outside the gene matches. CDR3 residues: CASSWTGGWREQYF. DNA for the CDR3: TGTGCCAGCAGTTGGACAGGGGGCTGGAGGGAGCAGTACTTC.

The chain combines TRBV27 with TRBJ1-5; 8 bases are a match to TRBD1. Germline V CDR1 and CDR2: MNHEY, SMNVEV (reference sequence). This CDR3 region has 14 residues. The J segment lost 5 bases and the V segment lost 5 bases, leaving 5 bases of the junction unmatched. CDR3 nucleotide sequence: TGTGCCAGCAGTGAGGACAGGGCCTATCAGCCCCAGCATTTT. This sequence encodes CASSEDRAYQPQHF.

This chain connects TRBV7-9 to TRBJ2-1; 9 bases match TRBD1. With V trimmed by 6 bases and J by 8 bases, 8 bases remained unmatched. From germline, CDR1 is SEHNR and CDR2 FQNEAQ (reference sequence). CDR3 length: 14 residues. This chain's CDR3 is CASSRDTGGDEQFF. The CDR3 coding sequence is TGTGCCAGCAGTCGAGACACAGGGGGCGATGAGCAGTTCTTC.

The genes are TRBV5-1 and TRBJ1-2; D not certain. This CDR3 has 14 amino acids. Trimming took off 0 bases at V and 6 bases at J, with 12 bases between the two ends. CDR1 SGHRS and CDR2 YFSETQ come from the germline V gene. The CDR3 protein is CASSLDAGKNGYTF. For the CDR3, the DNA is TGCGCCAGCAGCTTGGATGCCGGGAAGAATGGCTACACCTTC.

The V call is TRBV7-3, the J call TRBJ2-3, with TRBD1 as a possible D gene (7 bases). Germline loops: CDR1 SGHTA, CDR2 FQGTGA. The CDR3 sequence is 12 residues long. Trimming shortened V by 5 bases and J by 6 bases, and 9 bases separated the two germline ends. The CDR3 coding sequence is TGTGCCAGCAGCCCAGGGGGGGATACGCAGTATTTT. This translates into CASSPGGDTQYF.